This T cell receptor beta chain was recovered during a study of blood T cell repertoires in COVID-19 (dated by TCRdb to the early 2020s). Looking at the study overall: Collaborator samples came from the United States, Italy and Spain and covered acute and convalescent phases of COVID-19. The material from the prospective study consisted of cDNA or gDNA derived from T cells, B-cell-depleted T cells, or PBMCs. Deeply sampled blood TCRbeta repertoires from subjects exposed to, actively infected with, or recovered from COVID-19 were included in the dataset. The repertoires were released in a freely available public database intended as a resource for research on the immune response to SARS-CoV-2. The samples were drawn from the first 160 participants of the ongoing ImmuneRACE study and from roughly 1,300 subjects provided by 6 global collaborators. Sample metadata almost always included a de-identified subject ID, COVID-19 status, age in years and sex. Where available, HLA class I and class II types were taken from metadata supplied by the sample provider and were not determined by assay-based typing. Overall study results and their limits: How much clinical and demographic metadata was included differed by source and by participant, and the metadata was provided uncurated.

The immunoSEQ Assay, a bias-controlled multiplex PCR, was used to amplify TCRbeta CDR3 regions from genomic DNA. In the authors' own workflow: Within the assay, amplification of reference gene primers was used to estimate how many nucleated cells each sample contained. To quantify the absolute abundance of each unique TCRbeta CDR3 rearrangement, sequence reads were collapsed and filtered. Productive Simpson clonality was computed per sample as the square root of Simpson's diversity index over productive rearrangements. The table comes from immuneACCESS by way of TCRdb, which keeps in-frame sequences with V and J called. Part of the clones is missing from these tables; in studies checked, under half for an unresolved V gene and the rest for unknown reasons. Clonal size and the V and J genes are those of that table, whereas D and trimming came from the DNA. The sample table records about 260,000 clones; about 87% of these occur just once. Less than 1.6% of the sample comes from the top ten.

Samples from volunteer blood donors who had recovered from COVID-19 were contributed by a second Seattle source. The collaborating institutions used their own protocols to collect whole blood in K2EDTA tubes. Collaborator samples were shipped for TCRbeta analysis as frozen whole blood, isolated PBMCs, or DNA extracted from either sample type. Concerning this clone itself: Its specific antigen is unknown. No base quality values were provided; no much bigger clone lies one nucleotide off.

According to the germline V gene (reference sequence), CDR1 reads PRHDT and CDR2 reads FYEKMQ. The trim is 0 bases for V and 4 bases for J, with a gap of 6 bases between the germline ends. Including the terminal cysteine and phenylalanine, the CDR3 comprises 13 residues. Just CDR3 DNA is preserved here, 39 bases in frame from base 1. The receptor comes from a woman in her thirties or forties who had recovered from COVID-19. The sample taken for sequencing was peripheral blood. In this chain, TRBV13 is recombined with TRBJ1-1, with the identity of the D gene unclear. DNA sequence: TGTGCCAGCAGCTTAGGGTCGGGCACTGAAGCTTTCTTT. This sequence encodes CASSLGSGTEAFF.